This entry features one T cell receptor beta chain sequence. TCRdb's copy holds only in-frame clones and misses some; the assay was immunoSEQ multiplex PCR. The data contain about 220,000 clones, approximately 82% of them singletons. This specimen belongs to a study of blood T cell repertoires in COVID-19. Per the germline V gene, CDR1 is SGDLS and CDR2 is YYNGEE. The V end was cut by 1 base, the J end by 2 bases, with 12 bases between. The CDR3 is 15 residues long. The sample was peripheral blood. The TCR sequence derives from a woman aged 50 to 60 with acute or convalescent COVID-19. The gene calls are TRBV9 and TRBJ2-5; D ambiguous. CDR3 residues: CASSVLYGGQETQYF. In DNA, the CDR3 is TGTGCCAGCAGCGTACTTTATGGCGGTCAAGAGACCCAGTACTTC.